Presented here are 21 T cell receptor beta chains from one specimen sequenced in a study of regulatory T cells in long-lasting Graves disease. CDR3 regions were amplified by Arm-PCR using iRepertoire HTBI primers to build TCR beta libraries. In TCRdb, the multiplex PCR reads were re-called with MiXCR into one record per CDR3 protein. This sample yields 360,000 or so distinct CDR3 sequences, of which approximately 15% are seen a single time; about 32% belongs to the top ten. Time point of the sample: newly diagnosed GD, antithyroid drugs for less than 3 months. RNA from PBMCs was the source of the TCR library. These data are also associated with another study on T cells in Graves' hyperthyroidism and ophthalmopathy.

The sample here was peripheral blood mononuclear cells (PBMCs), taken at new diagnosis, from a patient treated with antithyroid drugs. The origin of the receptors is a middle-aged man with Graves disease.

The chain links TRBV18 to TRBJ2-7; D is perhaps TRBD1 (6 bases). V was trimmed by 2 bases and J by 6 bases, leaving 17 bases between them. The CDR3 length is 15 residues. CDR1 and CDR2 from the germline V gene are KGHSH and LQKENI. CDR3 nucleotides: TGTGCCAGCTCACCAGGACAGCGCAAGGTTTCCGAGCAGTACTTC. Amino acid sequence: CASSPGQRKVSEQYF.

V gene TRBV6-2 or TRBV6-3 combines with J gene TRBJ2-4; possibly TRBD1 for D (6 bases). There are 15 residues in the CDR3. The germline V and J ends were trimmed by 7 bases and 0 bases, with 13 bases remaining between them. Germline CDR1 MNHEY, CDR2 SVGEGT. CDR3 protein: CASTHRASAKNIQYF. The DNA of the CDR3 is TGTGCCAGCACCCACAGGGCATCAGCCAAAAACATTCAGTACTTC.

The chain joins TRBV4-3 to TRBJ2-1; 15 nucleotides match TRBD2. Trimming removed 5 bases from V and 8 bases from J; junction bases left unmatched: 13. Germline loops: CDR1 LGHNA, CDR2 YSLEER. CDR3 length: 18 amino acids. CDR3 sequence (DNA): TGCGCCAGCAGCGTTGGACTAGCGGGGGGGCAGGTGGTCCATGAGCAGTTCTTC. It translates to CASSVGLAGGQVVHEQFF.

The sample holds many counts of this clonotype. The V call is TRBV9, the J call TRBJ2-3; D is unclear. This CDR3 has 13 residues. Per the germline V gene, CDR1 is SGDLS and CDR2 is YYNGEE. Trimming removed 5 bases at V and 3 bases at J, with 10 bases between. As DNA, the CDR3 is TGTGCCAGCAGTGTCCCAGGTACAGATACGCAGTATTTT. Protein product: CASSVPGTDTQYF.

Details on this clonotype: Compared with germline, one end of the junction differs, possibly owing to a read error. The genes are TRBV20-1 and TRBJ2-7, with D perhaps TRBD1 (6 bases). The CDR3 has 11 residues. The germline gives CDR1 DFQATT, CDR2 SNEGSKA (reference sequence). This CDR3 reads CSAPTTGPRSF. The CDR3 DNA reads as TGCAGTGCCCCCACCACAGGGCCCAGAAGCTTC.

This clonotype was detected only a few times. The chain employs TRBV24-1 and TRBJ2-1; the D gene is possibly TRBD1 (5 bases). The V gene's germline CDR1 is KGHDR and CDR2 SFDVKD. The CDR3 extends over 16 amino acids. V was cut by 3 bases and J by 12 bases, with 23 bases left in between. The CDR3 DNA sequence: TGTGCCACCAGTGATCTAGGGGCCCGACCCTATTACAGGCAGTTCTTC. Amino acid sequence: CATSDLGARPYYRQFF.

This clonotype showed up just a few times. This rearrangement joins TRBV19 to TRBJ2-4, with D perhaps TRBD2 (5 bases). Between the trimmed V and J ends, which lost 5 bases and 1 base, there was a span of 12 bases. Looked up from germline, CDR1 is LNHDA and CDR2 is SQIVND (reference sequence). The CDR3 covers 15 residues. CDR3 bases: TGTGCCAGTAGTCCTGGACTGGGGGCCAAAAACATTCAGTACTTC. This gives the protein CASSPGLGAKNIQYF.

The CDR3 DNA reads as TGCAGTGCCTCACGGGACAGCTATGGCTACACCTTC. Its protein is CSASRDSYGYTF. The chain is built from TRBV20-1 and TRBJ1-2; 7 nucleotides line up with TRBD1. The trim removed 6 bases at V and 4 bases at J, leaving 5 bases unmatched. The CDR3 is 12 amino acids. Germline V gene sequence: CDR1 DFQATT, CDR2 SNEGSKA (reference sequence).

At least ten counts were recorded for this clonotype. The chain carries TRBV18 and TRBJ1-6; D is ambiguous. There are 14 residues in the CDR3. The germline V gene has CDR1 KGHSH and CDR2 LQKENI. Trimming removed 3 bases at V and 7 bases at J, with 10 bases between. The CDR3 spells CASSPSGINSPLHF. DNA for the CDR3: TGTGCCAGCTCACCTTCGGGGATCAATTCACCCCTCCACTTT.

There are a few counts of this clonotype. The V call is TRBV12-3 or TRBV12-4, the J call TRBJ1-5, with D possibly TRBD1 on 5 matching bases. V dropped 2 bases and J dropped 6 bases, with 14 bases sitting between them. CDR3 size: 15 residues. The CDR3 DNA is TGTGCCAGCAGTTTAAGGATAGCAGGGACTCAGCCCCAGCATTTT. It codes for CASSLRIAGTQPQHF.

This clonotype has more than one count but fewer than ten. V is TRBV7-9 and J is TRBJ2-7, with 7 bases fitting TRBD2. The V gene's germline CDR1 is SEHNR and CDR2 FQNEAQ (reference sequence). The CDR3 totals 16 residues. V dropped 5 bases and J dropped 2; count of bases not matched to a gene: 12. The CDR3 reads CASSPGGWGGTYEQYF. As DNA, the CDR3 is TGTGCCAGCAGCCCAGGCGGTTGGGGGGGAACCTACGAGCAGTACTTC.

This clonotype was picked up a small number of times. The chain carries TRBV6-5 and TRBJ2-3, with 8 bases that match TRBD2. V shed 0 bases and J 4 bases; nucleotides not matched to a gene: 3. This CDR3 contains 15 residues. Germline CDR1 MNHEY, CDR2 SVGAGI. The CDR3 DNA is TGTGCCAGCAGTTACTCGGGACTAGGGCCAGATACGCAGTATTTT. It specifies CASSYSGLGPDTQYF.

The table lists this clonotype with many counts. The chain joins TRBV15 to TRBJ2-3, with D perhaps assigned TRBD1 or TRBD2 (5 bases each). Germline CDR1 reads LNHNV; CDR2 reads YYDKDF (reference sequence). V lost 0 bases and J lost 4, with 11 bases in between. This CDR3 is 15 amino acids long. The CDR3 DNA reads as TGTGCCACCAGCAGAGATTCAGGGAGCGCAGATACGCAGTATTTT. This sequence encodes CATSRDSGSADTQYF.

In its sample, this clonotype was seen a few times. A read error likely explains this, since a far larger clone differs by one base. This rearrangement joins TRBV5-1 to TRBJ2-1, with 9 positions matching TRBD2. Germline V lookup: CDR1 SGHRS, CDR2 YFSETQ. J lost 8 bases, V lost 4 bases, and 7 bases had no gene match. The length of the CDR3 is 14 residues. CDR3 sequence (DNA): TGCGCCAGCAGCCACACGGGACTAGCTTATGAGCAGTTCTTC. Amino acid sequence: CASSHTGLAYEQFF.

This clonotype was counted a few times. The chain joins TRBV5-1 to TRBJ1-1, with 9 bases aligning to TRBD1. Germline V CDR1 and CDR2: SGHRS, YFSETQ. This CDR3 has 16 amino acids. The V and J ends lost 8 bases and 3 bases, in that order; junction bases with no gene match: 14. The CDR3 sequence is CARNPGQGVVDTEAFF. CDR3 DNA: TGCGCCAGAAATCCGGGACAGGGAGTCGTGGACACTGAAGCTTTCTTT.

This clonotype was counted once. A much more abundant neighbour one base away suggests this may be a read error. This chain connects TRBV15 to TRBJ1-1, with unresolved D. CDR3 size: 15 residues. Germline V gene sequence: CDR1 LNHNV, CDR2 YYDKDF (reference sequence). This CDR3 is CATSRTWEKNTEALF. Here the CDR3 DNA reads TGTGCCACCAGCAGAACATGGGAGAAGAACACTGAAGCTCTCTTT.

The chain uses TRBV7-9 and TRBJ1-4; tentatively, D is TRBD1 (6 bases). CDR3 length: 14 amino acids. Germline CDR1 and CDR2: SEHNR and FQNEAQ (reference sequence). Trimming pared 2 bases from V and 6 bases from J, leaving 10 bases between. CDR3 DNA: TGTGCCAGCAGCTTAAGAGGGGGGGATGAAAAACTGTTTTTT. This encodes CASSLRGGDEKLFF.

This clonotype has just a few counts. A much larger clone sits a single nucleotide away, making a read error possible. The V gene is TRBV6-2 or TRBV6-3, the J gene TRBJ2-2, with 8 nucleotides matching TRBD1. This CDR3 region has 14 residues. V trimming: 6 bases; J trimming: 3 bases; junction bases outside the gene matches: 3. From germline, CDR1 is MNHEY and CDR2 SVGEGT. CDR3 nucleotides: TGTGCCAGCAGGGACAGGGTTGACACCGGGGAGCTGTTTTTT. Amino acid sequence: CASRDRVDTGELFF.

The chain combines TRBV14 with TRBJ2-1, with a possible D match to TRBD1 (5 bases). The end of the DNA fits TRBJ2-5 better, so the J call may be wrong. Germline assignment: CDR1 SGHDN and CDR2 FVKESK. The CDR3 is 14 residues long. CDR3 DNA: TGTGCCAGCAGCACAGGCAACTGGCAAGAGACCCAGTACTTC. Encoded protein: CASSTGNWQETQYF.

This clonotype occurred a few times. The chain couples TRBV19 to TRBJ2-3, with 10 bases lining up with TRBD1. J lost 1 base, V lost 5 bases, and 6 bases had no gene match. CDR1 LNHDA and CDR2 SQIVND come from the germline V gene (reference sequence). CDR3 length equals 16 residues. The CDR3, as DNA: TGTGCCAGTAGTCTGGGACAGGGGTGGGGCACAGATACGCAGTATTTT. Its translation: CASSLGQGWGTDTQYF.

This clonotype was detected many times. J is TRBJ2-7 and V is TRBV6-1; 10 positions match TRBD1. The CDR3 loop spans 16 amino acids. Germline CDR1 and CDR2: MNHNS and SASEGT. The V and J ends lost 4 bases and 2 bases, in that order; junction bases with no gene match: 8. The chain's CDR3 is CASSGTPGTGAYEQYF. In nucleotides, the CDR3 is TGTGCCAGCAGTGGCACTCCTGGGACAGGGGCCTACGAGCAGTACTTC.